A selection of T cell receptor beta chains follows, all from one sample in a study of blood T cell repertoires in COVID-19. Sequenced by immunoSEQ multiplex PCR; TCRdb stores in-frame clones only, minus some. The data hold about 400,000 clones, with more than 80% observed a single time. Sequenced: peripheral blood. These TCRs come from a woman in her 30s with active or convalescent COVID-19. CDR3s include the opening cysteine and the closing phenylalanine or tryptophan. D genes are given only for firm matches.

d_call v_call cdr3_aa
- TRBV27 CASSAGLFPEAFF
- TRBV19 CASRTTGTSNEKLFF
- TRBV19 CASSIGGVSNQPQHF
- TRBV27 CASRELPGYNEQFF
TRBD2 TRBV7-2 CASSQAGGLLPYEQYF
TRBD1 TRBV6-2/TRBV6-3 CASSSYLTGGQETQYF
TRBD1 TRBV6-1 CASSETPGGGNSPLHF
- TRBV4-1 CASSQERQALYEQYF
- TRBV27 CASSPTRGVYEQYF
- TRBV15 CATSSPMDSQGTEAFF
TRBD1 TRBV15 CATSRDGRTGEEAFF
TRBD2 TRBV5-6 CASSLEASGISYEQYF
TRBD1 TRBV6-5 CASTLLTGKTEAFF
TRBD1 TRBV5-1 CASSATGERGYTF
- TRBV9 CASSVGGLQETQYF
- TRBV10-3 CAISELGENEQYF
TRBD1 TRBV6-5 CASRTPGGPETQYF
- TRBV25-1 CASSPSRDTEAFF
TRBD1 TRBV5-1 CASSGQGSYEQYF
TRBD2 TRBV29-1 CSVTGTSYNEQFF
- TRBV4-1 CASSQDYKSGGVGYTF
TRBD1 TRBV4-1 CASSQVAGGGDSPLHF
TRBD1 TRBV7-9 CASSTGTGDPEAFF
- TRBV11-2 CASSSDYPGLPPNEQFF
- TRBV5-6 CASSRLNVLTF
TRBD2 TRBV4-1 CASSLGNNLAGFSGYNEQFF
- TRBV29-1 CSVEYQGGYTF
- TRBV5-8 CASSLVEGGYEQYF
TRBD2 TRBV19 CASSGGGTNTGELFF
- TRBV6-6 CASSAPEASSYEQYF
- TRBV5-1 CASSFIGESDEQFF
- TRBV18 CASSPTVRASPLHF
TRBD1 TRBV6-1 CASSEGTGDHHEQYF
TRBD1 TRBV6-5 CASSLTGGRYEQYF
TRBD1 TRBV18 CASSPPGQGHEQFF
TRBD2 TRBV2 CASSGAAGGPYEQFF
TRBD1 TRBV5-6 CASSRQGYGYTF
- TRBV5-8 CASESEWLAKNIQYF
TRBD2 TRBV4-1 CASSLTGLAGDTQYF
TRBD1 TRBV6-1 CASSGRQGQASSGNTIYF
TRBD2 TRBV7-2 CASSGWTSHATDTQYF
TRBD1 TRBV9 CASSPQGTGGYGYTF
TRBD2 TRBV6-4 CASSDRAGGTDTQYF
- TRBV5-1 CASSPQGTETQYF
- TRBV6-5 CASSYSTTVEQYF
- TRBV27 CASSATLRGSLSLHF
TRBD1 TRBV5-6 CASSFWTGAVGTYNSPLHF
- TRBV27 CASSLWAGRSYNEQFF
- TRBV5-1 CASSLGQGYQETQYF
- TRBV6-5 CASTPNRFGTEAFF
TRBD1 TRBV19 CASSGTGDSGELFF
- TRBV5-1 CASSPRSGGANTEAFF
- TRBV3-1/TRBV3-2 CASSNRGGPEKAFF
- TRBV6-5 CASSLRPSSYEQYF
- TRBV6-4 CASSVRSGPTGELFF
TRBD2 TRBV4-1 CASSQRSGAVYEQYF